These T cell receptor beta chains were read from a single sample in a study of shared clonotypes between healthy human individuals. Sequencing was performed with immunoSEQ multiplex PCR; in TCRdb, only in-frame clones are kept and a portion is missing. Of approximately 2.1 million clones listed, over 85% are singletons. The sample was naive CD4+ T cells from PBMCs. All receptors derive from a man between 18 and 29 years old in good health. Some clones in this sample may be carry-over from other donors' samples. The CDR3 runs from the conserved cysteine through the conserved F or W. The D gene is left open where the match is weak. The size entry is marked missing in some rows and otherwise reads once, few, many or a size class.

J: TRBJ2-7
V: TRBV21-1
D: -
size: -
DNA: TGTGCCAGCAGCGGGGCGATTCCCTACGAGCAGTACTTC
CDR3: CASSGAIPYEQYF

J: TRBJ1-3
V: TRBV13
D: -
size: -
DNA: TGTGCCAGCAGGATTTCTACGTCTGGAAACACCATATATTTT
CDR3: CASRISTSGNTIYF

J: TRBJ1-1
V: TRBV7-3
D: -
size: once
DNA: TGTGCCAGCAGCGAAAAGGACAGACCGGACACTGAAGCTTTCTTT
CDR3: CASSEKDRPDTEAFF

J: TRBJ1-4
V: TRBV11-2
D: TRBD1
size: -
DNA: TGTGCCAGCAGCTTAGGAGGACAGGGGCTCGGAAAACTGTTTTTT
CDR3: CASSLGGQGLGKLFF

J: TRBJ1-2
V: TRBV19
D: TRBD1
size: -
DNA: TGTGCCAGTAGTCCCGCGGGACAGAAGTATGGCTACACCTTC
CDR3: CASSPAGQKYGYTF

J: TRBJ2-5
V: TRBV25-1
D: -
size: -
DNA: TGTGCCAGCAGTCCCCCAGGGGGGGGTGAAGAGACCCAGTACTTC
CDR3: CASSPPGGGEETQYF

J: TRBJ2-5
V: TRBV15
D: -
size: -
DNA: TGTGCCACCAGCAGAGATCCTTCGGAGACCCAGTACTTC
CDR3: CATSRDPSETQYF

J: TRBJ2-1
V: TRBV5-1
D: -
size: once
DNA: TGCGCCAGCAGCTTGAGTACTAGCATCGGTGAGCAGTTCTTC
CDR3: CASSLSTSIGEQFF

J: TRBJ2-7
V: TRBV15
D: TRBD2
size: few
DNA: TGTGCCACCAGCAGAGGACTAGCGGGTTCCTACGAGCAGTACTTC
CDR3: CATSRGLAGSYEQYF

J: TRBJ2-3
V: TRBV7-5
D: -
size: -
DNA: TGTGTCAGAAGCTTTTGGGGAGCTAGCACAGATACGCAGTATTTT
CDR3: CVRSFWGASTDTQYF

J: TRBJ2-1
V: TRBV18
D: TRBD2
size: -
DNA: TGTGCCAGCTCAGACTTAGCGGGTAGCTCCTACAATGAGCAGTTCTTC
CDR3: CASSDLAGSSYNEQFF

J: TRBJ1-5
V: TRBV30
D: TRBD1
size: -
DNA: TGTGCCTGGACAGACAGGGGTAGCAATCAGCCCCAGCATTTT
CDR3: CAWTDRGSNQPQHF

J: TRBJ2-3
V: TRBV28
D: TRBD2
size: once
DNA: TGTGCCAGCACCCGGGGAGGGGCTGTAGTTACGCAGTATTTT
CDR3: CASTRGGAVVTQYF

J: TRBJ1-4
V: TRBV25-1
D: -
size: once
DNA: TGTGCCAGCAGTGATGTGGAATCGAATGAAAAACTGTTTTTT
CDR3: CASSDVESNEKLFF

J: TRBJ2-7
V: TRBV18
D: TRBD2
size: -
DNA: TGTGCCAGCTCAGAGGGAGGGGTCTTTTTCGAGCAGTACTTC
CDR3: CASSEGGVFFEQYF

J: TRBJ2-5
V: TRBV7-7
D: -
size: -
DNA: TGTGCCAGCAGCCCTAGTTGGGGGCAAGAGACCCAGTACTTC
CDR3: CASSPSWGQETQYF

J: TRBJ2-5
V: TRBV5-1
D: TRBD2
size: -
DNA: TGCGCCAGCAGCAAATCACTAGCGGAGGGGGATGAGACCCAGTACTTC
CDR3: CASSKSLAEGDETQYF

J: TRBJ2-2
V: TRBV7-8
D: -
size: -
DNA: TGTGCCAGCAGCTTCGGCAGAGTGAACACCGGGGAGCTGTTTTTT
CDR3: CASSFGRVNTGELFF

J: TRBJ1-5
V: TRBV6-5
D: -
size: -
DNA: TGTGCCAGCAGTCCTCGGGGGCCCCAAGGGCAGCCCCAGCATTTT
CDR3: CASSPRGPQGQPQHF

J: TRBJ2-3
V: TRBV7-2
D: TRBD2
size: -
DNA: TGTGCCAGCTCCGCTGGGGGGGGTTTTAGCACAGATACGCAGTATTTT
CDR3: CASSAGGGFSTDTQYF

J: TRBJ2-7
V: TRBV18
D: TRBD1
size: -
DNA: TGTGCCAGCTCAACCGGGACAGTCTCCTACGAGCAGTACTTC
CDR3: CASSTGTVSYEQYF

J: TRBJ1-3
V: TRBV9
D: -
size: -
DNA: TGTGCCAGCAGCGTAGGGCCGGGGGCCTCTGGAAACACCATATATTTT
CDR3: CASSVGPGASGNTIYF

J: TRBJ2-7
V: TRBV28
D: -
size: -
DNA: TGTGCCAGCTTGGGCAGAGGCTACGAGCAGTACTTC
CDR3: CASLGRGYEQYF

J: TRBJ2-3
V: TRBV5-1
D: TRBD2
size: -
DNA: TGCGCCAGCAGCCCCCTTAGCGGGAGTGTAGATACGCAGTATTTT
CDR3: CASSPLSGSVDTQYF

J: TRBJ2-1
V: TRBV28
D: -
size: -
DNA: TGTGCCAGCAACGTGCGCGCGGCCGGGATCATAGATAATGAGCAGTTCTTC
CDR3: CASNVRAAGIIDNEQFF

J: TRBJ2-3
V: TRBV12-5
D: TRBD2
size: -
DNA: TGTGCTAGTGGTGCGACTAGCGGGAGTAGGGATACGCAGTATTTT
CDR3: CASGATSGSRDTQYF

J: TRBJ2-5
V: TRBV5-4
D: -
size: -
DNA: TGTGCCAGCAGCTTGCAAGGAGAGACCCAGTACTTC
CDR3: CASSLQGETQYF

J: TRBJ2-7
V: TRBV7-2
D: TRBD1
size: -
DNA: TGTGCCAGCAGCTTAAGGGACAGCCTCTACGAGCAGTACTTC
CDR3: CASSLRDSLYEQYF

J: TRBJ1-1
V: TRBV6-5
D: TRBD1
size: -
DNA: TGTGCCAGCAGCTACGGACAGGGTTTGAGCACTGAAGCTTTCTTT
CDR3: CASSYGQGLSTEAFF

J: TRBJ2-7
V: TRBV6-4
D: -
size: -
DNA: TGTGCCAGCAGTGACGGCGCTCGGAGCTCCTACGAGCAGTACTTC
CDR3: CASSDGARSSYEQYF

J: TRBJ1-2
V: TRBV11-3
D: -
size: -
DNA: TGTGCCAGCAGCTTAGATCGGACTTATGGCTACACCTTC
CDR3: CASSLDRTYGYTF

J: TRBJ2-5
V: TRBV7-7
D: TRBD1
size: many
DNA: TGTGCCAGCAGCATGGGACAGGGCCAAGAGACCCAGTACTTC
CDR3: CASSMGQGQETQYF

J: TRBJ1-1
V: TRBV7-9
D: -
size: -
DNA: TGTGCCAGCAGCTTTCCCGGGTTGGACACTGAAGCTTTCTTT
CDR3: CASSFPGLDTEAFF

J: TRBJ2-7
V: TRBV11-2
D: -
size: -
DNA: TGTGCCAGCAGCTTTGAAATACAGGGTCGGCACGAGCAGTACTTC
CDR3: CASSFEIQGRHEQYF

J: TRBJ1-4
V: TRBV5-1
D: -
size: -
DNA: TGCGCCAGCAGCAGAGATACAGGGTCAGGTGAAAAACTGTTTTTT
CDR3: CASSRDTGSGEKLFF

J: TRBJ2-5
V: TRBV18
D: -
size: once
DNA: TGTGCCAGCTCCCCCGGAATGGGAGGAGGGGGGTACCAAGAGACCCAGTACTTC
CDR3: CASSPGMGGGGYQETQYF

J: TRBJ1-5
V: TRBV19
D: TRBD1
size: -
DNA: TGTGCCAGTGGCCCGGACAGGGTGGATCAGCCCCAGCATTTT
CDR3: CASGPDRVDQPQHF

J: TRBJ2-7
V: TRBV5-1
D: TRBD1
size: -
DNA: TGCGCCAGCAGCTCAACAGGGGCGTCCTACGAGCAGTACTTC
CDR3: CASSSTGASYEQYF

J: TRBJ1-4
V: TRBV5-4
D: -
size: -
DNA: TGTGCCAGCAGCTCAGGTGGTGCAACTAATGAAAAACTGTTTTTT
CDR3: CASSSGGATNEKLFF

J: TRBJ2-5
V: TRBV6-5
D: -
size: -
DNA: TGTGCCAGCAGTTCCTCGCCTCTCAAGGAGACCCAGTACTTC
CDR3: CASSSSPLKETQYF

J: TRBJ1-1
V: TRBV14
D: -
size: -
DNA: TGTGCCAGCAGCCAAGACCCAGGGGTTGTAAGAACTGAAGCTTTCTTT
CDR3: CASSQDPGVVRTEAFF

J: TRBJ1-4
V: TRBV5-1
D: TRBD1
size: -
DNA: TGCGCCAGCAGGAATCCGGGACAGGAATTCTTTTTAGAAAAACTGTTTTTT
CDR3: CASRNPGQEFFLEKLFF

J: TRBJ2-1
V: TRBV9
D: -
size: -
DNA: TGTGCCAGCAGCCCCCGGATCGGACCGTACAATGAGCAGTTCTTC
CDR3: CASSPRIGPYNEQFF

J: TRBJ1-1
V: TRBV28
D: -
size: -
DNA: TGTGCCAGCAGTCCCCTTGACGGAGGGTTGGAGACTGAAGCTTTCTTT
CDR3: CASSPLDGGLETEAFF

J: TRBJ2-3
V: TRBV7-3
D: -
size: -
DNA: TGTGCCAGCAGCTTAGTAGCGGATCCTAGCACAGATACGCAGTATTTT
CDR3: CASSLVADPSTDTQYF

J: TRBJ1-2
V: TRBV28
D: -
size: -
DNA: TGTGCCAGCAGCTCCGTGGGGGGGAACTATGGCTACACCTTC
CDR3: CASSSVGGNYGYTF

J: TRBJ2-6
V: TRBV9
D: -
size: -
DNA: TGTGCCAGCAGCCCTCTGGGGAGCGGGGCCAACGTCCTGACTTTC
CDR3: CASSPLGSGANVLTF

J: TRBJ1-1
V: TRBV7-8
D: -
size: -
DNA: TGTGTCAGCAGCTTAGAGGGACGTGGCGTTCGGGACACTGAAGCTTTCTTT
CDR3: CVSSLEGRGVRDTEAFF

J: TRBJ2-2
V: TRBV19
D: -
size: -
DNA: TGTGCCAGTAGTTTCCTGATAGGCAGGGCGAACACCGGGGAGCTGTTTTTT
CDR3: CASSFLIGRANTGELFF

J: TRBJ2-7
V: TRBV5-1
D: -
size: -
DNA: TGCGCCAGCAGCTTGGCCGGGACATCCCCTAATTACGAGCAGTACTTC
CDR3: CASSLAGTSPNYEQYF

J: TRBJ2-7
V: TRBV6-5
D: TRBD2
size: -
DNA: TGTGCCAGCAAGGGGACTAGTTACCACGAGCAGTACTTC
CDR3: CASKGTSYHEQYF

J: TRBJ2-7
V: TRBV28
D: TRBD2
size: -
DNA: TGTGCCAGCAGCCCAGGGACTAGCGCCTTCTACGAGCAGTACTTC
CDR3: CASSPGTSAFYEQYF

J: TRBJ1-3
V: TRBV7-9
D: -
size: -
DNA: TGTGCCAGCAGCCAAGGGGCCCGGCAGGGCGCGGGAAACACCATATATTTT
CDR3: CASSQGARQGAGNTIYF

J: TRBJ2-7
V: TRBV6-5
D: -
size: -
DNA: TGTGCCAGCAGTTACTCGACTGCGGACAGTAGGTACGAGCAGTACTTC
CDR3: CASSYSTADSRYEQYF

J: TRBJ2-2
V: TRBV18
D: TRBD2
size: -
DNA: TGTGCCAGCTCAATAGCGGGTCGTTCTACCGGGGAGCTGTTTTTT
CDR3: CASSIAGRSTGELFF

J: TRBJ2-3
V: TRBV2
D: -
size: -
DNA: TGTGCCAGCTATAGCCAAGAAGGTGATACGCAGTATTTT
CDR3: CASYSQEGDTQYF

J: TRBJ2-7
V: TRBV6-6
D: -
size: -
DNA: TGTGCCAGCACCCAGAGGGACACGTACGAGCAGTACTTC
CDR3: CASTQRDTYEQYF

J: TRBJ2-7
V: TRBV19
D: TRBD1
size: -
DNA: TGTGCCACCCAAGACAGGGTGAGAGGAGACGAGCAGTACTTC
CDR3: CATQDRVRGDEQYF